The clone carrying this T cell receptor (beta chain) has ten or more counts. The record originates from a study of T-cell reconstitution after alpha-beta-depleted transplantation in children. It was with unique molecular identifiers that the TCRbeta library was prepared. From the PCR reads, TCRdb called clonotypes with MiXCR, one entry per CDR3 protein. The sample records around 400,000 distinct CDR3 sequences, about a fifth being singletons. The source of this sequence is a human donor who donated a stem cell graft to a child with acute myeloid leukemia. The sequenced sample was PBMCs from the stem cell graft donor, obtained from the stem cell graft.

The CDR3 region has the DNA TGCAGTGCTAGATCTACTAGCGGGGACACAGATACGCAGTATTTT. Translation gives CSARSTSGDTDTQYF. This chain links TRBV20-1 with TRBJ2-3, with 10 nucleotides matching TRBD2. The germline V gene encodes CDR1 DFQATT and CDR2 SNEGSKA (reference sequence). This CDR3 is 15 amino acids long. V dropped 2 bases and J dropped 2; count of bases not matched to a gene: 4.